This T cell receptor beta chain derives from a study of blood T cells in healthy people across ages. It was with a sample-barcoded 5' primer and a J-beta primer mix that a second PCR of about 7 to 12 cycles was run. TCRdb itself ran the 5' RACE reads through MiXCR, one entry per CDR3 protein. The sample gives about 1.7 million distinct CDR3 sequences, over 25% of which show up once; roughly 8.2% is in the top ten. The donors, all healthy, were Caucasians living in Russia, aged about 6 to 90. V dropped 4 bases and J dropped 7 bases, with 15 bases sitting between them. CDR1 is SGHRS, CDR2 YFSETQ, per germline. The CDR3 is 14 residues long.

The TCR comes from a woman in her 30s in good health. Sequencing was done on a sample of blood. The chain couples TRBV5-1 to TRBJ2-1, with a weak D call TRBD2 (6 bases). In DNA form, the CDR3 reads TGCGCCAGCAGCGCGGGACTTATGGGAAATGAGCAGTTCTTC. It specifies CASSAGLMGNEQFF.